This TCR beta chain was profiled in a study of blood T cell repertoires in COVID-19. In germline, CDR1 is GTSNPN, CDR2 SVGIG (reference sequence). The CDR3 runs to 14 residues. Trimming removed 4 bases at V and 1 base at J, with 13 bases between. The assay was immunoSEQ multiplex PCR, and TCRdb's table has in-frame clones only and misses some. Of over 200,000 clones in the sample, over 80% were seen once. This receptor was taken from a man aged 25 to 45 with COVID-19, enrolled during active disease. The V call is TRBV30, the J call TRBJ1-1, with a weak D call TRBD1 (6 bases). Specimen: peripheral blood. CDR3 amino acids: CAWTRGYANTEAFF. For the CDR3, the DNA is TGTGCCTGGACCAGGGGCTATGCGAACACTGAAGCTTTCTTT.